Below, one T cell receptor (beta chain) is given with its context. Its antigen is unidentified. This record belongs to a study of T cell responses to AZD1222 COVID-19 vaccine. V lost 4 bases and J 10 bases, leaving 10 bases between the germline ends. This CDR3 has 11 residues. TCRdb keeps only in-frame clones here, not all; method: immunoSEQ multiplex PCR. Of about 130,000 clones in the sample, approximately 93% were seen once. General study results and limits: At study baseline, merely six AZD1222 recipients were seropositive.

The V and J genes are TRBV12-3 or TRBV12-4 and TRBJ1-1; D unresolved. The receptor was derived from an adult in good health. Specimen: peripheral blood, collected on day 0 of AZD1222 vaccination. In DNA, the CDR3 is TGTGCCAGCAGTTCGACCGTTGGAGCTTTCTTT. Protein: CASSSTVGAFF.